A selection of T cell receptor beta chains follows, all from one sample in a study of T cells in Graves' hyperthyroidism and ophthalmopathy. In TCRdb, the multiplex PCR reads were re-called with MiXCR into one record per CDR3 protein. The table includes hundreds of thousands of distinct CDR3 sequences, just over 35% detected once. Sequencing was performed on blood. The source is a woman aged 40 to 50 with Graves' hyperthyroidism. CDR3s include the opening cysteine and the closing phenylalanine or tryptophan. The D gene is left open where the match is weak. The size entry is marked missing in some rows and otherwise reads once, few, many or a size class.

NA	TRBV10-3	TRBJ1-1	NA	CAISESGTDTGAFF	TGTGCCATCAGTGAGTCGGGTACGGACACTGGAGCTTTCTTT
NA	TRBV7-2	TRBJ2-5	NA	CASSYWDTGTQYF	TGTGCCAGCAGCTACTGGGACACGGGGACCCAGTACTTC
NA	TRBV6-5	TRBJ1-6	NA	CASSYYIGDGPLHF	TGTGCCAGCAGTTATTATATAGGGGACGGACCCCTCCACTTT
NA	TRBV19	TRBJ1-3	NA	CASSIWSPRNTIYF	TGTGCCAGTAGTATTTGGAGCCCGCGAAACACCATATATTTT
NA	TRBV10-3	TRBJ1-1	TRBD1	CATAPSGTENTGAFF	TGTGCCACCGCACCTTCCGGGACAGAGAACACTGGAGCTTTCTTT
NA	TRBV14	TRBJ2-7	NA	CASSQKLADYEQYF	TGTGCCAGCAGCCAGAAATTAGCGGACTACGAGCAGTACTTC
NA	TRBV7-2	TRBJ1-2	TRBD1	CASSPIGDRATYGYTF	TGTGCCAGCAGCCCTATAGGGGACAGGGCAACCTATGGCTACACCTTC
many	TRBV2	TRBJ1-5	NA	CASRRDLGGNQPQHF	TGTGCCAGCAGGAGAGACTTGGGTGGCAATCAGCCCCAGCATTTT
NA	TRBV25-1	TRBJ1-5	NA	CASSPPSPYRGSNQPQHF	TGTGCCAGCAGTCCTCCGAGCCCTTACCGAGGAAGCAATCAGCCCCAGCATTTT
NA	TRBV6-2/TRBV6-3	TRBJ2-7	NA	CASSYSDSGTYEQYF	TGTGCCAGCAGTTACTCGGACTCCGGCACCTACGAGCAGTACTTC
NA	TRBV19	TRBJ2-6	NA	CASSLSYSGANVLTF	TGTGCCAGCAGTTTGAGTTACTCTGGGGCCAACGTCCTGACTTTC
NA	TRBV6-1	TRBJ1-4	NA	CASSLAGWRTNEKLFF	TGTGCCAGCAGTTTAGCGGGGTGGAGGACTAATGAAAAACTGTTTTTT
many	TRBV7-2	TRBJ1-1	NA	CASSLGPPSEAFF	TGTGCCAGCAGCTTAGGCCCTCCCTCTGAAGCTTTCTTT
NA	TRBV20-1	TRBJ1-3	NA	CSARIEGDFGNTIYF	TGCAGTGCTAGAATAGAGGGTGACTTTGGAAACACCATATATTTT
many	TRBV4-1	TRBJ2-5	NA	CASSRVFQETQYF	TGCGCCAGCAGCCGGGTGTTCCAAGAGACCCAGTACTTC
many	TRBV7-2	TRBJ1-1	TRBD1	CASSPGQGATEAFF	TGTGCCAGCAGCCCTGGACAGGGGGCCACTGAAGCTTTCTTT
NA	TRBV18	TRBJ2-7	NA	CASSPPARGDEQYF	TGTGCCAGCTCACCACCGGCCAGGGGGGACGAGCAGTACTTC
NA	TRBV6-5	TRBJ2-7	NA	CASSYLGGRGYEQYF	TGTGCCAGCAGTTACTTGGGCGGCAGAGGCTACGAGCAGTACTTC
NA	TRBV14	TRBJ1-1	TRBD1	CASSQDWAGGQAFF	TGTGCCAGCAGCCAAGATTGGGCAGGGGGCCAGGCTTTCTTT
once	TRBV20-1	TRBJ2-2	TRBD2	CSARDPRREGAGELFF	TGCAGTGCTAGAGATCCGCGACGGGAGGGGGCCGGGGAGCTGTTTTTT
many	TRBV7-9	TRBJ1-1	NA	CASSSGGGEEAFF	TGTGCCAGCAGCTCCGGCGGAGGAGAGGAAGCTTTCTTT
many	TRBV20-1	TRBJ2-7	TRBD2	CSVSGRVEQYF	TGCAGTGTTAGCGGGAGGGTCGAGCAGTACTTC
NA	TRBV7-8	TRBJ2-5	NA	CASSRNTGRETQYF	TGTGCCAGCAGCCGTAATACAGGGAGGGAGACCCAGTACTTC
many	TRBV2	TRBJ1-5	NA	CASSTRKMNSGQPQHF	TGTGCCAGCAGTACCCGGAAAATGAACAGCGGGCAGCCCCAGCATTTT
NA	TRBV6-5	TRBJ1-6	NA	CASSYSTVYNSPLHF	TGTGCCAGCAGTTACTCGACAGTCTATAATTCACCCCTCCACTTT
NA	TRBV6-1	TRBJ1-1	TRBD1	CASSPTGVDTEAFF	TGTGCCAGCAGCCCGACAGGGGTGGACACTGAAGCTTTCTTT
many	TRBV20-1	TRBJ1-2	NA	CSASDAPYGYTF	TGCAGTGCTAGTGACGCTCCCTATGGCTACACCTTC
NA	TRBV7-2	TRBJ1-1	NA	CASSLRPGNSNTEAFF	TGTGCCAGCAGCTTAAGGCCAGGAAATTCGAACACTGAAGCTTTCTTT
NA	TRBV5-1	TRBJ2-1	NA	CASSLVPTNEQFF	TGCGCCAGCAGCTTGGTCCCTACCAATGAGCAGTTCTTC